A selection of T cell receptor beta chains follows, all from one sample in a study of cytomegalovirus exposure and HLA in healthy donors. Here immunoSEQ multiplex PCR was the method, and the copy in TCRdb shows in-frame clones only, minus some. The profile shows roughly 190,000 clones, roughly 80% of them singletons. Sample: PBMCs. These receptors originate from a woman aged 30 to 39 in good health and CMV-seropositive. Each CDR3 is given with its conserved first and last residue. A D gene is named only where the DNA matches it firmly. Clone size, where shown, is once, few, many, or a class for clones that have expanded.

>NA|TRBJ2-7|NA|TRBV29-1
CSVAGFGEQYF
TGCAGCGTTGCCGGGTTTGGCGAGCAGTACTTC
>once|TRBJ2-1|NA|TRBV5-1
CASSLGTGRGNEQFF
TGCGCCAGCAGCTTGGGAACCGGCCGGGGGAATGAGCAGTTCTTC
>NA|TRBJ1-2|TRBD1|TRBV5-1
CASSSEGQRGGYTF
TGCGCCAGCAGCTCCGAGGGACAGCGAGGTGGCTACACCTTC
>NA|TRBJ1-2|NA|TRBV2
CASSDFTGTVNGYTF
TGTGCCAGCAGTGACTTCACAGGGACGGTCAATGGCTACACCTTC
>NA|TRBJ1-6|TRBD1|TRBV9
CASSVFRTGGDSPLHF
TGTGCCAGCAGCGTATTTCGGACAGGGGGAGATTCACCCCTCCACTTT
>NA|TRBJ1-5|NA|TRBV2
CASAGGNQPQHF
TGTGCCAGTGCCGGGGGGAATCAGCCCCAGCATTTT
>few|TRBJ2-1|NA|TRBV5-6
CASKTGEGYNEQFF
TGTGCCAGCAAGACAGGAGAAGGCTACAATGAGCAGTTCTTC
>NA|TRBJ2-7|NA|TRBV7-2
CASSLALQGPNEQYF
TGTGCCAGCAGCTTAGCGTTGCAGGGCCCCAACGAGCAGTACTTC
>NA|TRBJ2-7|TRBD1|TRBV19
CASRPSGTGSTEQYF
TGTGCCAGCCGGCCCTCCGGGACAGGGAGCACCGAGCAGTACTTC
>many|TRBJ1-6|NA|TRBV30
CAWSVQGEASPLHF
TGTGCCTGGAGTGTACAAGGGGAAGCTTCACCCCTCCACTTT
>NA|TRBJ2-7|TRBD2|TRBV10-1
CARLAGGPYEQYF
TGCGCCCGGCTAGCGGGGGGCCCCTACGAGCAGTACTTC
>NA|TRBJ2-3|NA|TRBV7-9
CASSPGPNRGRADTQYF
TGTGCCAGCAGCCCTGGGCCAAACAGGGGGAGGGCAGATACGCAGTATTTT
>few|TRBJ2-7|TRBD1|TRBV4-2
CASSQDGAGGSYEQYF
TGTGCCAGCAGCCAAGATGGGGCAGGGGGCTCCTACGAGCAGTACTTC
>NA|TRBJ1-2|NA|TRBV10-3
CAISDRLNYGYTF
TGTGCCATCAGTGACAGACTTAACTATGGCTACACCTTC
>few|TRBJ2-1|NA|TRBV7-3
CASSPPSTGRDSNEQFF
TGTGCCAGCAGCCCCCCTTCGACAGGGCGGGATTCCAATGAGCAGTTCTTC
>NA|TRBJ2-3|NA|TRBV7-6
CASSPWERETDTQYF
TGTGCCAGCAGCCCCTGGGAGAGGGAGACAGATACGCAGTATTTT
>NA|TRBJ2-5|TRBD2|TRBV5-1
CASSLVAGVETQYF
TGCGCCAGCAGCTTGGTAGCGGGAGTGGAGACCCAGTACTTC
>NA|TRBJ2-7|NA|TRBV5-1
CASSWTSTGSYEQYF
TGCGCCAGCAGCTGGACCTCAACGGGATCCTACGAGCAGTACTTC
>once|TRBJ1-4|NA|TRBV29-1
CSPECEKLFF
TGCAGCCCCGAGTGTGAAAAACTGTTTTTT
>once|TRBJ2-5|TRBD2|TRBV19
CASSISIAGGRETQYF
TGTGCCAGTAGTATTTCGATAGCGGGAGGTAGGGAGACCCAGTACTTC
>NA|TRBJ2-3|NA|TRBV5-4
CASSLSLVLSTDTQYF
TGTGCCAGCAGCTTGTCGCTGGTACTAAGCACAGATACGCAGTATTTT